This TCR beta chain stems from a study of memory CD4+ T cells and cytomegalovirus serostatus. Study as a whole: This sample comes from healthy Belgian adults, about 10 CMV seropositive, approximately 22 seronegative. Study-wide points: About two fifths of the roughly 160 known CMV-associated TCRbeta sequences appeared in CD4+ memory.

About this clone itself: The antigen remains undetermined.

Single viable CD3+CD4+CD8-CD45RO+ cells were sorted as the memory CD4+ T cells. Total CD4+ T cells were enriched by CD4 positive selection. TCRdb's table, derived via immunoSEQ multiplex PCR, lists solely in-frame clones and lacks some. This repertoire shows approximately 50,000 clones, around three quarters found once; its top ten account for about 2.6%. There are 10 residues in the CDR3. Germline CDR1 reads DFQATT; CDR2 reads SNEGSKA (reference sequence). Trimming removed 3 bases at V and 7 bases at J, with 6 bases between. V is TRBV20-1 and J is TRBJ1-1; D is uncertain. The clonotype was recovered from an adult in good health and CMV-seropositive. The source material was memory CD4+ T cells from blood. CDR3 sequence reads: CSASDNEAFF. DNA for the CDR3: TGCAGTGCTAGCGACAATGAAGCTTTCTTT.